Listed here are 32 T cell receptor beta chains from one sample, sequenced in a study of T cells after yellow fever vaccination. TCRdb independently ran MiXCR on the 5' RACE reads; one entry per CDR3 protein. The top ten hold about 3% of the sample, which has about 340,000 distinct CDR3 sequences, roughly an eighth seen once. Specimen: CD4+ T cells sorted from PBMCs, collected 15 days after the yellow fever booster vaccination. The receptors were sampled from a man between 18 and 35 years old who received the YFV17D yellow fever vaccine.

The gene calls are TRBV3-1 and TRBJ2-7; 7 nucleotides line up with TRBD1. The CDR3 covers 12 residues. V gave up 4 bases and J gave up 8 bases; unmatched junction bases: 5. In germline, CDR1 is LGHDT, CDR2 YNNKEL (reference sequence). CDR3 in amino acids: CASSPPTGQQYF. The CDR3 nucleotides are TGTGCCAGCAGCCCGCCGACAGGGCAGCAGTACTTC.

This chain links TRBV6-2 or TRBV6-3 with TRBJ1-5, with TRBD1 as a possible D gene (5 bases). The CDR3 is made up of 16 amino acids. Trimming cost V 10 bases and J 3 bases, with 22 bases left between them. From germline, CDR1 is MNHEY and CDR2 SVGEGT. Here the CDR3 reads CATSRDFDPHNQPQHF. The CDR3 DNA sequence: TGTGCCACCAGCCGGGACTTCGACCCCCACAATCAGCCCCAGCATTTT.

This clonotype was seen a handful of times. This chain links TRBV4-3 with TRBJ2-1; TRBD2 aligns across 11 bases. Germline V lookup: CDR1 LGHNA, CDR2 YSLEER. V dropped 0 bases and J dropped 6; count of bases not matched to a gene: 4. The CDR3 length is 16 residues. The CDR3 reads CASSQDHSGGVNEQFF. DNA for the CDR3: TGCGCCAGCAGCCAAGACCATAGCGGGGGGGTCAATGAGCAGTTCTTC.

CDR3 nucleotides: TGTGCCAGCACCCTAGGGGGAACTGAAGCTTTCTTT. Amino acid sequence: CASTLGGTEAFF. The gene calls are TRBV12-3 or TRBV12-4 and TRBJ1-1; weak D call: TRBD1 (6 bases). Trimming left V 7 bases short and J 5 bases short, with 11 bases between. The CDR3 is 12 amino acids.

This clonotype was observed a handful of times. V is TRBV11-1 and J is TRBJ2-5; tentatively, D is TRBD2 (6 bases). The length of the CDR3 is 15 residues. Germline-derived CDR1 and CDR2 are SGHAT and FQDESV (reference sequence). V lost 2 bases, J lost 3 bases, and 13 bases lay in between. The CDR3 sequence: CASSLSGDSEETQYF. CDR3 nucleotides: TGTGCCAGCAGCTTAAGTGGGGACTCAGAAGAGACCCAGTACTTC.

This clonotype was counted only a few times. The chain carries TRBV7-9 and TRBJ2-5; no definite D call. Germline CDR1 SEHNR, CDR2 FQNEAQ (reference sequence). The CDR3 extends over 14 amino acids. The germline V and J ends were trimmed by 7 bases and 1 base, with 13 bases remaining between them. The CDR3 bases are TGTGCCAGCACCCCCCCGAGCCTCCAAGAGACCCAGTACTTC. Translating gives CASTPPSLQETQYF.

This clonotype has a handful of counts. The rearrangement links TRBV3-1 to TRBJ2-2; unclear D gene. CDR3 size: 14 residues. The germline V gene encodes CDR1 LGHDT and CDR2 YNNKEL (reference sequence). V was cut by 2 bases and J by 3 bases, with 7 bases left in between. The CDR3 region is CASSQMSYTGELFF. The CDR3 coding sequence is TGTGCCAGCAGCCAAATGAGCTACACCGGGGAGCTGTTTTTT.

This rearrangement joins TRBV27 to TRBJ1-2; no firm D call. This CDR3 is built from 14 residues. V was clipped by 7 bases and J by 7 bases, with 19 bases between them. Germline V lookup: CDR1 MNHEY, CDR2 SMNVEV (reference sequence). The CDR3 reads CASTTPRLRTGYTF. The CDR3 DNA follows: TGTGCCAGCACCACCCCCAGGCTTCGGACTGGCTACACCTTC.

The chain couples TRBV20-1 to TRBJ2-2; D is unclear. The CDR3 covers 15 residues. Trimming took 1 base from V and 0 from J, leaving 9 bases between them. Germline V gene data show CDR1 as DFQATT and CDR2 as SNEGSKA (reference sequence). Here the CDR3 reads CSARGASSNTGELFF. For the CDR3, the DNA is TGCAGTGCTAGAGGGGCCTCCTCGAACACCGGGGAGCTGTTTTTT.

This clonotype was detected only a few times. The chain couples TRBV18 to TRBJ2-3; D remains unclear. Trimming pared 2 bases from V and 2 bases from J, leaving 5 bases between. CDR3 length equals 13 residues. Germline V lookup: CDR1 KGHSH, CDR2 LQKENI. The CDR3 DNA sequence: TGTGCCAGCTCACCAATGGACACAGATACGCAGTATTTT. Protein: CASSPMDTDTQYF.

V and J are TRBV5-1 and TRBJ2-5, with D perhaps matching TRBD2 (6 bases). There are 15 residues in the CDR3. V was shortened by 2 bases and J by 5 bases, with 16 bases between the two germline ends. The germline V gene has CDR1 SGHRS and CDR2 YFSETQ. The CDR3 nucleotides are TGCGCCAGCAGCTTAGTGAACCCGGGGGAGGAGACCCAGTACTTC. Translation: CASSLVNPGEETQYF.

The chain couples TRBV5-1 to TRBJ2-7; 10 positions match TRBD2. V shed 4 bases, J shed 2 bases, and the junction held 3 bases outside the gene matches. CDR3 length equals 14 residues. Germline V lookup: CDR1 SGHRS, CDR2 YFSETQ. The CDR3 DNA reads as TGCGCCAGCAGCGACACTAGCGGGGCCTACGAGCAGTACGTC. Amino acid sequence: CASSDTSGAYEQYV.

This chain links TRBV6-6 with TRBJ1-2, with D possibly matching TRBD1 (5 bases). Trimming shortened V by 2 bases and J by 4 bases, and 14 bases separated the two germline ends. The V gene's germline CDR1 is MNHNY and CDR2 SVGAGI (reference sequence). The CDR3 totals 15 residues. The CDR3 DNA is TGTGCCAGCAGTTACCACGGGACGGAGGCCTATGGCTACACCTTC. It yields the protein CASSYHGTEAYGYTF.

This clonotype was picked up a small number of times. V usage is TRBV4-3 and J usage is TRBJ2-5, with no clear D. This CDR3 region has 15 residues. CDR1 is LGHNA and CDR2 is YSLEER in the germline V gene. V lost 1 base, J lost 5 bases, and 14 bases lay in between. The CDR3 bases are TGCGCCAGCAGCCAAGTCAACTCCCCCGGGGAGACCCAGTACTTC. It yields the protein CASSQVNSPGETQYF.

The rearrangement links TRBV5-4 to TRBJ2-5; D is possibly TRBD1 or TRBD2 (5 bases each). Germline values: CDR1 SGHNT, CDR2 YYREEE (reference sequence). The CDR3 runs to 14 residues. Trimming took 7 bases from V and 7 from J, leaving 20 bases between them. The DNA of the CDR3 is TGTGCCAGCGGCCGGGACGCCCCGCCGGCGACCCAGTACTTC. Its protein is CASGRDAPPATQYF.

This clonotype was seen more than once but under ten times. The J gene is TRBJ1-6, the V gene TRBV6-5; D is ambiguous. Germline V gene sequence: CDR1 MNHEY, CDR2 SVGAGI. The CDR3 runs to 13 residues. With 2 bases removed from V and 7 bases from J, the gap between germline ends came to 6 bases. CDR3 DNA sequence: TGTGCCAGCAGTTACAACACCAATTCACCCCTCCACTTT. The encoded protein is CASSYNTNSPLHF.

This clonotype has just a few counts. A read error may produce the germline difference seen at one junction end. This chain uses TRBV11-2 with TRBJ2-3; 8 bases are shared with TRBD2. Germline V gene lookup returns CDR1 SGHAT and CDR2 FQNNGV. The CDR3 contains 15 residues. For the CDR3, the DNA is TGTGCCAGCAGCCCCCAGCTAGCGGGCACAAATACGCAGTATTTT. Protein sequence: CASSPQLAGTNTQYF. Supplemented by reference TRBV11-2 and TRBJ2-3, the full variable domain reads EAGVAQSPRYKIIEKRQSVAFWCNPISGHATLYWYQQILGQGPKLLIQFQNNGVVDDSQLPKDRFSAERLKGVDSTLKIQPAKLEDSAVYLCASSPQLAGTNTQYFGPGTRLTVL.

This clonotype was detected a few times. The V gene is TRBV4-1, the J gene TRBJ1-2; possibly TRBD1 for D (5 bases). The germline V gene encodes CDR1 MGHRA and CDR2 YSYEKL. The V end lost 1 base, the J end lost 4 bases, and 16 bases lay between the germline ends. CDR3 size: 16 residues. The CDR3 loop reads CASSQGDGRNGYGYTF. CDR3 DNA sequence: TGCGCCAGCAGCCAAGGGGACGGCAGAAATGGCTATGGCTACACCTTC.

This clonotype turned up a few times. The rearrangement joins TRBV19 to TRBJ2-4; 8 bases are shared with TRBD1. Germline CDR1 reads LNHDA; CDR2 reads SQIVND (reference sequence). The CDR3 sequence is 13 residues long. V lost 5 bases, J lost 6 bases, and 3 bases stayed unmatched. CDR3 bases: TGTGCCAGTAGTCGGACAGGGCCAAACATTCAGTACTTC. Protein sequence: CASSRTGPNIQYF.

This CDR3 is CASSPTTDTYEQYF. CDR3 DNA sequence: TGTGCCAGCTCACCGACGACAGATACCTACGAGCAGTACTTC. The gene calls are TRBV18 and TRBJ2-7; D might be TRBD1 (5 bases). The ends were cut back, 3 bases at V and 2 bases at J, with 11 bases in the middle. Germline CDR1 and CDR2: KGHSH and LQKENI. There are 14 residues in the CDR3.

This clonotype was detected only a few times. V is TRBV5-1 and J is TRBJ2-3; D is perhaps TRBD1 (6 bases). This CDR3 contains 15 residues. Germline V gene sequence: CDR1 SGHRS, CDR2 YFSETQ. Deletions cut 4 bases from V and 1 base from J, with 13 bases between. The chain's CDR3 is CASSGTGLGTDTQYF. CDR3 nucleotides: TGCGCCAGCAGCGGTACAGGGCTAGGCACAGATACGCAGTATTTT.

This clonotype was recorded at least ten times. The V call is TRBV7-3, the J call TRBJ2-3; D unclear. The CDR3 is made up of 13 amino acids. Germline CDR1 reads SGHTA; CDR2 reads FQGTGA. The V end lost 4 bases, the J end lost 6 bases, and 11 bases lay between the germline ends. The CDR3 loop reads CASSYVDWDTQYF. CDR3 in DNA: TGTGCCAGCAGCTACGTTGACTGGGATACGCAGTATTTT.

This clonotype showed up just a few times. The J gene is TRBJ1-1, the V gene TRBV4-3, with D tentatively TRBD1 (5 bases). The V end lost 1 base, the J end lost 1 base, and 7 bases lay between the germline ends. Germline V gene data show CDR1 as LGHNA and CDR2 as YSLEER. CDR3 size: 14 residues. In DNA form, the CDR3 reads TGCGCCAGCAGCCAAGCGGGACGGAACACTGAAGCTTTCTTT. It translates to CASSQAGRNTEAFF.

This clonotype was found a few times. The chain links TRBV15 to TRBJ2-6; no reliable D call. V shed 0 bases and J shed 0 bases, with 6 bases lying between them. The CDR3 contains 16 residues. CDR1 and CDR2 (germline): LNHNV, YYDKDF (reference sequence). CDR3 protein: CATSRDLTSGANVLTF. In DNA form, the CDR3 reads TGTGCCACCAGCAGAGACCTGACCTCTGGGGCCAACGTCCTGACTTTC.

This clonotype has just a few counts. The V call is TRBV4-3, the J call TRBJ2-1; D is perhaps TRBD1 (5 bases). CDR1 is LGHNA and CDR2 is YSLEER in the germline V gene. The V and J ends lost 3 bases and 7 bases respectively, with 16 bases between them. This CDR3 is built from 15 residues. This chain's CDR3 is CASSQDTAPWNEQFF. Here the CDR3 DNA reads TGCGCCAGCAGCCAGGACACTGCCCCCTGGAATGAGCAGTTCTTC.

The chain links TRBV19 to TRBJ2-6; D is possibly TRBD1 (5 bases). Germline V gene data show CDR1 as LNHDA and CDR2 as SQIVND (reference sequence). Trimming pared 6 bases from V and 0 bases from J, leaving 12 bases between. The CDR3 has 16 amino acids. The CDR3 region has the DNA TGTGCCAGTAGCCCCACAGGAAACTCTGGGGCCAACGTCCTGACTTTC. Translated: CASSPTGNSGANVLTF.

This clonotype was counted only a few times. V usage is TRBV28 and J usage is TRBJ1-2; D unresolved. Trimming left V 6 bases short and J 2 bases short, with 10 bases between. The CDR3 is 13 residues long. CDR1 MDHEN and CDR2 SYDVKM come from the germline V gene. The CDR3 sequence: CASSLAQNYGYTF. The CDR3 region has the DNA TGTGCCAGCAGCTTGGCACAAAACTATGGCTACACCTTC.

The V gene is TRBV20-1, the J gene TRBJ2-5, with 9 nucleotides matching TRBD1. This CDR3 contains 15 residues. CDR1 DFQATT and CDR2 SNEGSKA come from the germline V gene (reference sequence). V lost 6 bases and J lost 4; bases outside the gene matches: 12. CDR3 residues: CSARRIRGQGETQYF. The CDR3 bases are TGCAGTGCCAGAAGGATACGGGGACAGGGAGAGACCCAGTACTTC.

This clonotype was counted only a few times. V usage is TRBV20-1 and J usage is TRBJ2-4; 8 bases align to TRBD1. This CDR3 is 14 amino acids long. V dropped 8 bases and J dropped 0; count of bases not matched to a gene: 6. CDR1 is DFQATT, CDR2 SNEGSKA, per germline (reference sequence). The chain's CDR3 is CSIDRGLAKNIQYF. DNA of the CDR3: TGCAGTATCGACAGGGGCCTAGCCAAAAACATTCAGTACTTC.

The J gene is TRBJ1-2, the V gene TRBV20-1; D may be TRBD1 (5 bases). The CDR3 spans 13 residues. Trimming cost V 0 bases and J 10 bases, with 15 bases left between them. Per germline, CDR1 DFQATT and CDR2 SNEGSKA (reference sequence). CDR3 coding DNA: TGCAGTGCTAGAGATCGAAGGGGAGTTGACTACACCTTC. Protein sequence: CSARDRRGVDYTF.

This clonotype was observed a handful of times. The chain recombines TRBV20-1 with TRBJ2-5, with D tentatively TRBD2 (6 bases). Trimming took off 2 bases at V and 4 bases at J, with 14 bases between the two ends. Germline CDR1 DFQATT, CDR2 SNEGSKA (reference sequence). The CDR3 is 14 residues long. CDR3 amino acids: CSARHLAGRETQYF. DNA for the CDR3: TGCAGTGCTAGACACTTGGCGGGGCGAGAGACCCAGTACTTC.

Only a few counts were recorded for this clonotype. This chain links TRBV4-3 with TRBJ2-3, with 12 bases fitting TRBD2. There are 19 residues in the CDR3. V dropped 0 bases and J dropped 2; count of bases not matched to a gene: 9. CDR1 and CDR2 from the germline V gene are LGHNA and YSLEER. CDR3 in DNA: TGCGCCAGCAGCCAAGATGTGACTAGCGGGGGCCGATTCACAGATACGCAGTATTTT. It yields the protein CASSQDVTSGGRFTDTQYF.